This paragraph covers one TCR beta chain sequence. The CDR3 runs to 13 residues. Trimming left V 3 bases short and J 7 bases short, with 12 bases between. The V gene's germline CDR1 is SGHTA and CDR2 FQGTGA. These data belong to a study of shared clonotypes between healthy human individuals. Study context: Plates per donor: three CD4 naive, three CD4 memory, two CD8 naive, one CD8 memory.

The investigators split CD4+ cells into a CD45RA+ naive subset and a CD45RA-negative memory subset. Repertoires were generated with immunoSEQ multiplex PCR, while TCRdb's copy carries only in-frame clones and drops some. The sample includes around 1.5 million clones, approximately 98% of them seen just once. This clonotype originated in a man aged 25-40 years in good health. Sequences were obtained from naive CD4+ T cells sorted from blood. This sample's subset: CD45RA+ positively selected. The chain has TRBV7-3 and TRBJ1-2, with D possibly matching TRBD1 (5 bases). In DNA form, the CDR3 reads TGTGCCAGCAGCTTCCAGGGACCTGGTGGCTACACCTTC. This translates into CASSFQGPGGYTF.